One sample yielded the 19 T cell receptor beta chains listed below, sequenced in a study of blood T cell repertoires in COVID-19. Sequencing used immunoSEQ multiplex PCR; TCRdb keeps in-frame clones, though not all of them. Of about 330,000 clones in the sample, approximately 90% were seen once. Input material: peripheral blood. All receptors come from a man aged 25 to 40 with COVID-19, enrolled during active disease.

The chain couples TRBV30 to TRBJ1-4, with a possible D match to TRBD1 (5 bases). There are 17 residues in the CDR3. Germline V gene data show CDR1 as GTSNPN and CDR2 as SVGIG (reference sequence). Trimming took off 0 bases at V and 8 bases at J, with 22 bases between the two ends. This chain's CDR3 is CAWSVRRTSTGREKLFF. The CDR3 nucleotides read TGTGCCTGGAGTGTACGCAGGACAAGCACTGGAAGGGAAAAACTGTTTTTT.

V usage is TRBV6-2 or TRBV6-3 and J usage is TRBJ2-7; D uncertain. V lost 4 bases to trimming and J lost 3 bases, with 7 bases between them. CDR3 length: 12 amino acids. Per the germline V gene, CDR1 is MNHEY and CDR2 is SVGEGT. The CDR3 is CASSSRYYEQYF. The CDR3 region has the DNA TGTGCCAGCAGTTCGAGGTACTACGAGCAGTACTTC.

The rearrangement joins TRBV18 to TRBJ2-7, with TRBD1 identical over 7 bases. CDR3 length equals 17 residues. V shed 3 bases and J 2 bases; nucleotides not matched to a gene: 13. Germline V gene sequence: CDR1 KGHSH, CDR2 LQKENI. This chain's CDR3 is CASSPFETGYSAYEQYF. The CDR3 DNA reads TGTGCCAGCTCACCTTTCGAGACAGGGTATTCTGCCTACGAGCAGTACTTC.

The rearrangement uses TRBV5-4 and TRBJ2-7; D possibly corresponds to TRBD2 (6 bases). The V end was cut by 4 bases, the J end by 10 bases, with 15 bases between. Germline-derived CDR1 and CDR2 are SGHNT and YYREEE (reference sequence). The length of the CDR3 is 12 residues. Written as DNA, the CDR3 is TGTGCCAGCAGCCGACAGTTCGGGGGACAGTACTTC. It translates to CASSRQFGGQYF. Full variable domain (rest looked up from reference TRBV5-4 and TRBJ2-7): ETGVTQSPTHLIKTRGQQVTLRCSSQSGHNTVSWYQQALGQGPQFIFQYYREEENGRGNFPPRFSGLQFPNYSSELNVNALELDDSALYLCASSRQFGGQYFGPGTRLTVT.

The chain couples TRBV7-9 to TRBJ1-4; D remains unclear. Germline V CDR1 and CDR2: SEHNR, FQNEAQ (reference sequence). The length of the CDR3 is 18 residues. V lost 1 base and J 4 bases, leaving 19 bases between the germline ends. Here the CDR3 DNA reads TGTGCCAGCAGCTTAGGCCTATCCCGACTTACTAATAATGAAAAACTGTTTTTT. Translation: CASSLGLSRLTNNEKLFF.

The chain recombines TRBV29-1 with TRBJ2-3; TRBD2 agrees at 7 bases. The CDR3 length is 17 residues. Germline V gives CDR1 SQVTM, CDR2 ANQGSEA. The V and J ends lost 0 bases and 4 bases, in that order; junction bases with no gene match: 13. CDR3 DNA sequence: TGCAGCGTTGAAGATGGTTGGACTAGTCGAGGCGCAGATACGCAGTATTTT. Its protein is CSVEDGWTSRGADTQYF.

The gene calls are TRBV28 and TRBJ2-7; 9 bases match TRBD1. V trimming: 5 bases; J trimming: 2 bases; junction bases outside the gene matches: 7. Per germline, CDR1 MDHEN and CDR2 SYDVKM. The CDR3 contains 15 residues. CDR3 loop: CASSPLGTGTYEQYF. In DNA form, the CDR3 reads TGTGCCAGCAGTCCTCTCGGGACAGGGACCTACGAGCAGTACTTC.

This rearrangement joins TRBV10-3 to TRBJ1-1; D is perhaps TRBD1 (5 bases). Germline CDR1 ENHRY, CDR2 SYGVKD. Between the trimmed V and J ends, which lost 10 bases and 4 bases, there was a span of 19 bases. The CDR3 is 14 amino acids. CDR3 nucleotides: TGTGCCAGCAGGGATTCAGGGTCAGCCACTGAAGCTTTCTTT. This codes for CASRDSGSATEAFF.

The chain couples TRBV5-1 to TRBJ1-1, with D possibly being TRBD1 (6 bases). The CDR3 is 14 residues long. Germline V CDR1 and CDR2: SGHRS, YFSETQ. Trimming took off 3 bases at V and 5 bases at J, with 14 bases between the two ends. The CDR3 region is CASSSTATGTEAFF. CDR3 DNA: TGCGCCAGCAGCTCGACCGCCACAGGGACTGAAGCTTTCTTT.

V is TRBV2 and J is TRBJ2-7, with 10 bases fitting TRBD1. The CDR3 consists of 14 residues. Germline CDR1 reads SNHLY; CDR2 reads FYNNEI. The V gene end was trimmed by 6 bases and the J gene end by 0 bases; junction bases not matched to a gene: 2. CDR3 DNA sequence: TGTGCCAGCAGCCGGGACAGGGGCTCCTACGAGCAGTACTTC. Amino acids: CASSRDRGSYEQYF. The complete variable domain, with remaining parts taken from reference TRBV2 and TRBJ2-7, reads EPEVTQTPSHQVTQMGQEVILRCVPISNHLYFYWYRQILGQKVEFLVSFYNNEISEKSEIFDDQFSVERPDGSNFTLKIRSTKLEDSAMYFCASSRDRGSYEQYFGPGTRLTVT.

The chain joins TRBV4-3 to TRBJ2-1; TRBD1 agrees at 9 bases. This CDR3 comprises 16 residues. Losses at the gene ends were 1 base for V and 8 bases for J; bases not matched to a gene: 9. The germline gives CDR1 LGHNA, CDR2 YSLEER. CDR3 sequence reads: CASSQGTGTGLHEQFF. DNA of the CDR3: TGCGCCAGCAGCCAAGGAACCGGGACAGGGCTTCATGAGCAGTTCTTC.

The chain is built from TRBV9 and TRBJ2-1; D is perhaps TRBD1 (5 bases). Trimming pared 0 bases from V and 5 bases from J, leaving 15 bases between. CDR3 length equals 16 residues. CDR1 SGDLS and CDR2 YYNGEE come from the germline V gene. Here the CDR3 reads CASSVVGRSSNNEQFF. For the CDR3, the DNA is TGTGCCAGCAGCGTAGTGGGGCGATCGTCGAACAATGAGCAGTTCTTC.

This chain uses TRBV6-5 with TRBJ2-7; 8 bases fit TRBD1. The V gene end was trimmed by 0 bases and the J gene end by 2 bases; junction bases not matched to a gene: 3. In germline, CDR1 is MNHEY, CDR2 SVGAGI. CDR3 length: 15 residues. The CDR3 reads CASSYSEQGAYEQYF. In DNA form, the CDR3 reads TGTGCCAGCAGTTACTCGGAACAGGGGGCCTACGAGCAGTACTTC.

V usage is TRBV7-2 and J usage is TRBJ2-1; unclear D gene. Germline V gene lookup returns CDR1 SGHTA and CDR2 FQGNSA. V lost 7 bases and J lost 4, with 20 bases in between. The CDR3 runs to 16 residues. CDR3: CASTLGTNPWYNEQFF. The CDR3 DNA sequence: TGTGCCAGCACCCTCGGTACTAATCCGTGGTACAATGAGCAGTTCTTC.

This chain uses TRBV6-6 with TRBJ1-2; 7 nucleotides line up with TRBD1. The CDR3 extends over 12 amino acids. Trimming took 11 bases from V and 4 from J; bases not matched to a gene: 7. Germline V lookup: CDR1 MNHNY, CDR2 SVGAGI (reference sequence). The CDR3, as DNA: TGTGCCGGGTCCAGGGGGAGCTATGGCTACACCTTC. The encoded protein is CAGSRGSYGYTF.

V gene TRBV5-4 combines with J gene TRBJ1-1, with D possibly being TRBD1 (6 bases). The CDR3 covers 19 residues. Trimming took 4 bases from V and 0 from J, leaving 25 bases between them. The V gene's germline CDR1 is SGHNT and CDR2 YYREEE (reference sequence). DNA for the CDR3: TGTGCCAGCAGCCGAGGGGGACACTCATCGTTGACCTTGAACACTGAAGCTTTCTTT. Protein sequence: CASSRGGHSSLTLNTEAFF.

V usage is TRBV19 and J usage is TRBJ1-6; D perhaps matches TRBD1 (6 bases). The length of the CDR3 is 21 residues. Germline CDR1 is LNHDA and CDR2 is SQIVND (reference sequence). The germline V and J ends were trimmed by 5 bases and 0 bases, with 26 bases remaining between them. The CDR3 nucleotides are TGTGCCAGTAGTCCAACCAGTTTTGACAGGAGTCCGAGCTCCTATAATTCACCCCTCCACTTT. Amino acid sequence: CASSPTSFDRSPSSYNSPLHF.

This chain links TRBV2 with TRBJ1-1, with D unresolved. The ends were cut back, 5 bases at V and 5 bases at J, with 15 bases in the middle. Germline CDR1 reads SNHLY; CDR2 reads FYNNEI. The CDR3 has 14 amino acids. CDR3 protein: CASSLRPGPTEAFF. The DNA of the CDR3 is TGTGCCAGCAGTCTCAGGCCAGGCCCTACTGAAGCTTTCTTT.

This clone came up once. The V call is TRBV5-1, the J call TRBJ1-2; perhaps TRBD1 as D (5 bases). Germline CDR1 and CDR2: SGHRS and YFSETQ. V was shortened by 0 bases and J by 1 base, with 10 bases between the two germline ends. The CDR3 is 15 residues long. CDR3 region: CASSLGQGINYGYTF. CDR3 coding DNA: TGCGCCAGCAGCTTGGGGCAGGGTATTAACTATGGCTACACCTTC.